These 5 T cell receptor beta chains came from one sample sequenced in a study of shared clonotypes between healthy human individuals. Assay: immunoSEQ multiplex PCR; the TCRdb copy retains only in-frame clones and omits some. The table records around 530,000 clones, around three quarters of them present only once. The specimen sequenced was PBMCs. The source is a woman aged 40-49 years in good health. Some clones in this sample may be carry-over from other donors' samples.

This rearrangement joins TRBV7-9 to TRBJ1-2, with TRBD1 as a possible D gene (6 bases). The CDR3 has 14 amino acids. V dropped 6 bases and J dropped 2 bases, with 13 bases sitting between them. The germline CDR1 and CDR2 sequences are SEHNR and FQNEAQ (reference sequence). The CDR3 bases are TGTGCCAGCAGAGACGCCCAGGGGAACTATGGCTACACCTTC. Residues: CASRDAQGNYGYTF.

The CDR3 DNA reads as TGTGCCAGCAGCTTGGGGAGGGCCCGTACAGATACGCAGTATTTT. Protein sequence: CASSLGRARTDTQYF. The chain has TRBV5-6 and TRBJ2-3, with a weak D call TRBD2 (6 bases). This CDR3 comprises 15 residues. The V end lost 0 bases, the J end lost 3 bases, and 11 bases lay between the germline ends. The germline V gene has CDR1 SGHDT and CDR2 YYEEEE.

As to this clone: A much larger clone sits a single nucleotide away, making a read error possible. The chain combines TRBV4-2 with TRBJ2-2, with D possibly matching TRBD2 (6 bases). CDR1 is LGHNA, CDR2 YNFKEQ, per germline. V lost 0 bases to trimming and J lost 6 bases, with 8 bases between them. The CDR3 consists of 14 residues. The CDR3 nucleotides read TGTGCCAGCAGCCAAGATTGGGGGGCCGGGGAGCTGTTTTTT. This sequence encodes CASSQDWGAGELFF.

Comments on this clone: A much larger clone is a single base away; this may be a read error. The chain employs TRBV6-6 and TRBJ1-1, with D possibly matching TRBD1 (5 bases). The CDR3 loop spans 15 amino acids. Deletions cut 0 bases from V and 0 bases from J, with 8 bases between. Per the germline V gene, CDR1 is MNHNY and CDR2 is SVGAGI (reference sequence). The CDR3 region has the DNA TGTGCCAGCAGTTACTCGGACACCATGAACACTGAAGCTTTCTTT. Translation gives CASSYSDTMNTEAFF.

CDR3 sequence: CASSLFSSGTGGQPQHF. The CDR3 DNA follows: TGTGCCAGCAGCTTATTTTCTTCTGGGACAGGGGGTCAGCCCCAGCATTTT. This sequence joins TRBV7-2 and TRBJ1-5; 11 bases match TRBD1. The CDR3 covers 17 residues. Unmatched junction bases numbered 9, after V lost 2 bases and J lost 6 bases. Germline V gene lookup returns CDR1 SGHTA and CDR2 FQGNSA.